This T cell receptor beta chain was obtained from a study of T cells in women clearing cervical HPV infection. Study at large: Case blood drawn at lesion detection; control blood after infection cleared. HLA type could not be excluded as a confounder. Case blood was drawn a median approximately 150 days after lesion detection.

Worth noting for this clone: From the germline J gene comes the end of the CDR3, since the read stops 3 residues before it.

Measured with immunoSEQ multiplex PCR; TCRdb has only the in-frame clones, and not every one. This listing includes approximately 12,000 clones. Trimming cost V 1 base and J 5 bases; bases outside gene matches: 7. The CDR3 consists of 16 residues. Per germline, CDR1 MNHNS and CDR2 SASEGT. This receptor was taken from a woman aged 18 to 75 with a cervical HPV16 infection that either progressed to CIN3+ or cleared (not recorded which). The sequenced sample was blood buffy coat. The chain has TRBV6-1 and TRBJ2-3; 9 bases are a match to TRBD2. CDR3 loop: CASSEVGGGAVDTQYF. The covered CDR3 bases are TGTGCCAGCAGTGAAGTTGGCGGGGGGGCGGTAGATACG.